The source of this T cell receptor beta chain is a study of STAT5B mutations in CD4+ large granular lymphocyte leukemia (dated by TCRdb to about 2022). About the full investigation: Among healthy controls, the CDR3 'QG' motif was associated with a particular HLA allele. The study compared the TCRbeta repertoires of patients with CD4+ T-cell large granular lymphocyte leukemia against those of healthy blood donors. The purity of purified fractions was confirmed by flow cytometry on FACSCanto II or FACSVerse to exceed 95% among lymphocytes.

Including the terminal cysteine and phenylalanine, the CDR3 comprises 17 residues. Here the CDR3 DNA is all that survives: 51 bases in frame from base 1. Trimming removed 3 bases from V and 3 bases from J, leaving 17 bases between the germline ends. The germline V gene yields ENHRY for CDR1 and SYGVKD for CDR2. The study at large found these results: TRBV06-family usage was enriched among the top patient clones (8/27) compared with healthy controls (2/35). CD4-sorted patient repertoires appeared more clonal than healthy CD4+ repertoires, and this difference persisted after removing the putative leukemic clones. Main leukemic clonotypes were private to each patient, although 20% to 30% appeared at low frequency in other patients' non-leukemic repertoires. Data were not HLA-matched; higher clonality in CD4+ versus CD8+ T-LGLL could reflect the relatively small sample size.

Healthy controls were approximately 40 blood donors whose buffy coats came from the Finnish Red Cross blood service. All TCR-sequenced material derived from peripheral blood: patient blood samples and healthy donor buffy coats. Ficoll-Hypaque gradient centrifugation was used to isolate peripheral blood mononuclear cells. For the healthy controls, CD4+ cells were obtained from buffy coats by magnetic purification. Genomic DNA was extracted with the Gentra Puregene Cell and Tissue kit and quantified on a Qubit 2.0 fluorometer. With respect to this clone: It has no known antigen specificity. No quality values exist for individual bases; no much larger clone is one base distant.

TCRbeta rearrangements were sequenced from genomic DNA using the immunoSEQ assay at survey resolution. The original methods were these. In the TCR sequencing data, the lowest productive clonotype frequency that could be detected was 2.59 x 10-5. Analyses included only productive TCRbeta rearrangements, meaning complete and in-frame sequences. Simpson clonality, calculated in the immunoSEQ Analyzer version 3.0, was used as the measure of sample clonality. Clones were categorized by frequency as very rare, small, medium, large (1-20%) or hyperexpanded (>20%). Generation probabilities were estimated with OLGA 1.2.3, V-gene circos plots were made with VDJtools, specificities were looked up in VDJdb, and CDR3 motifs were identified with GLIPH. This is the immuneACCESS table as TCRdb keeps it, with only in-frame sequences that have V and J called. A part of the clones is gone; compared with another copy, unresolved V genes explain less than half, and the rest is unexplained. That table supplies the V and J calls and clone size; D and trimming were determined from the DNA. Within this sample are approximately 34,000 clones, with roughly 72% of them counted one time only. The ten largest clones capture 2% of the sample.

This clonotype was obtained from a human donor in good health. The chain couples TRBV10-3 to TRBJ2-2; the D gene could be TRBD1 or TRBD2, each one agreeing over 5 bases. The sample taken for sequencing was CD4+ T cells from blood buffy coats. This receptor has the CDR3 CAISDPRGRVDTGELFF. The DNA sequence is given as TGTGCCATCAGTGACCCACGGGGCAGGGTCGACACCGGGGAGCTGTTTTTT.